This entry lists 19 T cell receptor beta chains sequenced from one sample in a study of OX40 agonist ivuxolimab in advanced cancers. Assay: immunoSEQ multiplex PCR; the TCRdb copy retains only in-frame clones and omits some. The table lists about 69,000 clones, approximately 89% of them singletons. Material: CD4+ or CD8+ T cells sorted from blood, obtained in a trial of the OX40 agonist ivuxolimab. The origin of the receptors is an adult with an advanced solid tumor such as melanoma, head and neck, liver or kidney cancer.

V and J are TRBV29-1 and TRBJ1-2, with unresolved D. Trimming left V 2 bases short and J 4 bases short, with 11 bases between. CDR3 length equals 13 residues. CDR1 SQVTM and CDR2 ANQGSEA come from the germline V gene. CDR3 protein: CSVEPGRGYGYTF. CDR3 DNA: TGCAGCGTTGAACCTGGGAGAGGCTATGGCTACACCTTC.

With regard to this clone: One junction end disagrees with the germline gene, perhaps due to a read error. The rearrangement uses TRBV7-7 and TRBJ2-5, with 11 bases that match TRBD2. The CDR3 covers 18 residues. Germline V gives CDR1 SSHAT, CDR2 FNYEAQ (reference sequence). The CDR3 DNA sequence: TGTGCTAGCAGCTTAGGGAGAGGGTCTAGCGGGAGGTCAGAGACCCAGTACTTC. It is translated as CASSLGRGSSGRSETQYF.

The genes are TRBV7-3 and TRBJ2-2; D not resolved. Trimming took 5 bases from V and 0 from J, leaving 22 bases between them. CDR1 SGHTA and CDR2 FQGTGA come from the germline V gene. This CDR3 has 19 residues. The CDR3 region has the DNA TGTGCCAGCAGCCCCCGAGGCACTGGGTATTTCGCGAACACCGGGGAGCTGTTTTTT. Its translation: CASSPRGTGYFANTGELFF.

V usage is TRBV29-1 and J usage is TRBJ2-1, with 15 positions matching TRBD2. With V trimmed by 7 bases and J by 4 bases, 5 bases remained unmatched. This CDR3 is 15 amino acids long. Germline assignment: CDR1 SQVTM and CDR2 ANQGSEA. The CDR3 region is CSEPGLAGGYNEQFF. DNA of the CDR3: TGCAGCGAACCGGGACTAGCGGGAGGATACAATGAGCAGTTCTTC.

This chain uses TRBV6-1 with TRBJ1-2; unclear D gene. Trimming removed 2 bases from V and 4 bases from J, with 8 bases in between. This CDR3 spans 13 amino acids. CDR1 is MNHNS and CDR2 is SASEGT in the germline V gene. The CDR3 sequence: CASSERRGYGYTF. DNA of the CDR3: TGTGCCAGCAGTGAACGGCGAGGCTATGGCTACACCTTC.

This clone was recorded only once. V and J are TRBV6-5 and TRBJ2-7; tentative D call: TRBD2 (5 bases). This CDR3 has 15 residues. V lost 6 bases and J 0 bases, leaving 15 bases between the germline ends. CDR1 is MNHEY, CDR2 SVGAGI, per germline. The CDR3 region is CASRSLSGSSYEQYF. Here the CDR3 DNA reads TGTGCCAGCAGATCCTTATCGGGGAGCTCCTACGAGCAGTACTTC.

The rearrangement joins TRBV30 to TRBJ2-6; TRBD1 is a possible D gene (5 bases). Germline V gene sequence: CDR1 GTSNPN, CDR2 SVGIG (reference sequence). This CDR3 has 16 residues. The V end was cut by 0 bases, the J end by 2 bases, with 11 bases between. The CDR3 spells CAWSVTGRAGANVLTF. The CDR3 DNA reads TGTGCCTGGAGTGTCACGGGCAGGGCTGGGGCCAACGTCCTGACTTTC.

The chain has TRBV11-2 and TRBJ2-5; perhaps TRBD1 as D (6 bases). CDR3 length equals 16 residues. Trimming pared 5 bases from V and 5 bases from J, leaving 21 bases between. Germline V gene lookup returns CDR1 SGHAT and CDR2 FQNNGV. CDR3 region: CASSATTDLQGETQYF. CDR3 DNA: TGTGCCAGCAGCGCGACGACAGATCTGCAGGGGGAGACCCAGTACTTC.

This chain joins TRBV5-1 and TRBJ2-5, with D tentatively TRBD1 or TRBD2 (5 bases each). Germline V gene data show CDR1 as SGHRS and CDR2 as YFSETQ. With 6 bases removed from V and 2 bases from J, the gap between germline ends came to 14 bases. This CDR3 has 14 residues. Written as DNA, the CDR3 is TGCGCCAGCAAGATAGGGACGAGTCAAGAGACCCAGTACTTC. This encodes CASKIGTSQETQYF.

This clone was observed a single time. The chain is built from TRBV19 and TRBJ1-5; TRBD1 aligns across 8 bases. V was clipped by 7 bases and J by 2 bases; unmatched bases: 4. Germline lookup yields CDR1 LNHDA and CDR2 SQIVND (reference sequence). The CDR3 covers 14 residues. This CDR3 is CASNHRGGNQPQHF. CDR3 DNA: TGTGCCAGTAACCACAGGGGGGGCAATCAGCCCCAGCATTTT.

This sequence joins TRBV9 and TRBJ1-3; weak D call: TRBD1 (5 bases). This CDR3 has 12 residues. From germline, CDR1 is SGDLS and CDR2 YYNGEE. V was pared by 3 bases and J by 14 bases, with 15 bases between. The CDR3 DNA sequence: TGTGCCAGCAGCGATACCGGGACGGCCGTATATTTT. This gives the protein CASSDTGTAVYF.

This clone was seen once. The CDR3 DNA is TGTGCCAGCAGCCAAGGGACAACTAACACCGGGGAGCTGTTTTTT. Its translation is CASSQGTTNTGELFF. V usage is TRBV9 and J usage is TRBJ2-2; D possibly corresponds to TRBD1 (6 bases). Between the trimmed V and J ends, which lost 4 bases and 2 bases, there was a span of 12 bases. The CDR3 is 15 amino acids. Germline assignment: CDR1 SGDLS and CDR2 YYNGEE.

Comment on this clone: This sample also contains other DNA sequences that code for the same CDR3. The chain couples TRBV2 to TRBJ2-7; D is ambiguous. Germline V gene lookup returns CDR1 SNHLY and CDR2 FYNNEI. Trimming stripped 3 bases from V and 3 bases from J, with 6 bases between. The CDR3 covers 12 residues. The CDR3 nucleotides are TGTGCCAGCAGTGATCTATACTACGAGCAGTACTTC. As protein: CASSDLYYEQYF.

J is TRBJ2-3 and V is TRBV10-3; D is unresolved. The CDR3 runs to 15 residues. The V end was cut by 5 bases, the J end by 0 bases, with 12 bases between. Germline loops: CDR1 ENHRY, CDR2 SYGVKD. The CDR3 reads CAISPRVASTDTQYF. The CDR3 DNA reads TGTGCCATCAGTCCCCGGGTCGCTAGCACAGATACGCAGTATTTT.

The chain combines TRBV11-2 with TRBJ2-3; D uncertain. This CDR3 comprises 12 residues. The ends were cut back, 5 bases at V and 4 bases at J, with 7 bases in the middle. Per germline, CDR1 SGHAT and CDR2 FQNNGV. The CDR3 DNA sequence: TGTGCCAGCAGCAGAGACGCAGATACGCAGTATTTT. Translation: CASSRDADTQYF.

The chain employs TRBV19 and TRBJ1-1; D not certain. The CDR3 has 13 amino acids. CDR1 is LNHDA, CDR2 SQIVND, per germline (reference sequence). V lost 3 bases and J lost 7, with 12 bases in between. Written as DNA, the CDR3 is TGTGCCAGTAGTATCATTCTACACCTTGAAGCTTTCTTT. Translating gives CASSIILHLEAFF.

J is TRBJ1-3 and V is TRBV7-6; D remains ambiguous. Germline V gene sequence: CDR1 SGHVS, CDR2 FNYEAQ. Trimming took 3 bases from V and 0 from J, leaving 12 bases between them. The CDR3 covers 16 residues. CDR3 region: CASSLEGFLSGNTIYF. The CDR3 nucleotides are TGTGCCAGCAGCTTGGAGGGATTCCTCTCTGGAAACACCATATATTTT.

The rearrangement joins TRBV2 to TRBJ2-3; tentative D call: TRBD2 (6 bases). CDR1 is SNHLY and CDR2 is FYNNEI in the germline V gene. V lost 4 bases to trimming and J lost 3 bases, with 11 bases between them. The CDR3 consists of 14 residues. The CDR3 reads CASSGWRGTDTQYF. The CDR3 bases are TGTGCCAGCAGTGGATGGAGGGGAACAGATACGCAGTATTTT.

The chain employs TRBV5-6 and TRBJ2-5, with a weak D call TRBD2 (6 bases). With 0 bases removed from V and 1 base from J, the gap between germline ends came to 16 bases. The CDR3 totals 17 residues. Germline-derived CDR1 and CDR2 are SGHDT and YYEEEE. CDR3 DNA: TGTGCCAGCAGCTTGGCTAGCGCCCCCTCCCTCCAAGAGACCCAGTACTTC. Protein sequence: CASSLASAPSLQETQYF.